These 17 T cell receptor beta chains were sequenced from one sample in a study of patients and donors after allogeneic stem cell transplantation. One entry per CDR3 protein, called by TCRdb with MiXCR from the RT-PCR reads. The sample has about 960,000 distinct CDR3 sequences, over 15% seen once. Source material: blood, either unsorted or a sorted T cell fraction (not recorded which). The origin of the receptors is a human donor who was either an allogeneic HSCT recipient or a stem cell or donor lymphocyte infusion donor (not recorded which). It is not recorded whose cells these are; they may come from a transplant donor.

In its sample, this clonotype was seen a few times. This chain joins TRBV9 and TRBJ2-7; no definite D call. V was trimmed by 7 bases and J by 0 bases, leaving 11 bases between them. CDR3 length: 13 amino acids. The germline V gene encodes CDR1 SGDLS and CDR2 YYNGEE. The CDR3 protein is CASSNSYSYEQYF. The CDR3 nucleotides are TGTGCCAGCTCTAACAGTTACTCCTACGAGCAGTACTTC.

The CDR3: CASSVGVRGAEAFF. In DNA form, the CDR3 reads TGTGCCAGCAGCGTAGGCGTTAGGGGGGCTGAAGCTTTCTTT. The J gene is TRBJ1-1, the V gene TRBV9, with D possibly TRBD1 on 6 matching bases. The CDR3 sequence is 14 residues long. V lost 0 bases to trimming and J lost 6 bases, with 12 bases between them. Germline V gene data show CDR1 as SGDLS and CDR2 as YYNGEE.

V usage is TRBV10-3 and J usage is TRBJ1-1, with TRBD1 identical over 10 bases. J was trimmed by 5 bases and V by 6 bases; bases with no gene match: 3. The V gene's germline CDR1 is ENHRY and CDR2 SYGVKD. This CDR3 is 13 amino acids long. CDR3: CAISRDRGTEAFF. CDR3 in DNA: TGTGCCATCAGCCGGGACAGGGGAACTGAAGCTTTCTTT.

This clonotype was observed a few times. This sequence joins TRBV4-3 and TRBJ2-7; 8 positions match TRBD2. J lost 3 bases, V lost 0 bases, and 7 bases had no gene match. Germline CDR1 is LGHNA and CDR2 is YSLEER. The CDR3 loop spans 16 amino acids. The DNA for the CDR3 is TGCGCCAGCAGCCAAGATTCCGGCGGGGGGAGCTACGAGCAGTACTTC. Its translation is CASSQDSGGGSYEQYF.

The chain carries TRBV5-6 and TRBJ2-7; possible D gene TRBD2, 6 bases. Trimming removed 2 bases from V and 7 bases from J, with 16 bases in between. Germline V gives CDR1 SGHDT, CDR2 YYEEEE. The CDR3 covers 14 residues. The CDR3 DNA sequence: TGTGCCAGCAGCTTCAGGCTAGCTGGGAGGGAGCAGTACTTC. Its protein product is CASSFRLAGREQYF.

This clonotype has more than one count but fewer than ten. J is TRBJ1-6 and V is TRBV27, with D possibly being TRBD1 (6 bases). The germline V and J ends were trimmed by 3 bases and 3 bases, with 18 bases remaining between them. CDR3 length: 18 residues. From germline, CDR1 is MNHEY and CDR2 SMNVEV (reference sequence). The CDR3 loop reads CASSFWGFGDNYNSPLHF. The CDR3 region has the DNA TGTGCCAGCAGTTTTTGGGGATTCGGGGACAACTATAATTCACCCCTCCACTTT.

The V call is TRBV5-1, the J call TRBJ2-2; TRBD1 or TRBD2 may be the D gene (5 bases each). CDR1 is SGHRS, CDR2 YFSETQ, per germline. V was cut by 0 bases and J by 0 bases, with 12 bases left in between. This CDR3 contains 17 residues. The CDR3 bases are TGCGCCAGCAGCTTGGCCCCGAGGGGACCGAACACCGGGGAGCTGTTTTTT. Its protein is CASSLAPRGPNTGELFF.

The chain recombines TRBV24-1 with TRBJ2-3; 9 nucleotides align to TRBD2. Germline V gives CDR1 KGHDR, CDR2 SFDVKD. This CDR3 has 17 amino acids. After removal of 1 base from V and 2 bases from J, the junction contained 6 bases not matched to a gene. CDR3 nucleotide sequence: TGTGCCACCAGTGATTTATGGCGGGAGGGTTTCACAGATACGCAGTATTTT. Its protein is CATSDLWREGFTDTQYF.

The chain has TRBV4-3 and TRBJ2-7, with 7 bases aligning to TRBD1. From germline, CDR1 is LGHNA and CDR2 YSLEER. Trimming removed 5 bases from V and 3 bases from J; junction bases left unmatched: 10. This CDR3 comprises 15 residues. The CDR3 region has the DNA TGCGCCAGCAGCTTAGGGACAGAAACCCACTACGAGCAGTACTTC. Translated, it gives CASSLGTETHYEQYF.

This clonotype occurred a few times. The genes are TRBV3-1 and TRBJ2-7, with TRBD1 matching over 7 bases. The CDR3 is 14 residues long. The germline V gene encodes CDR1 LGHDT and CDR2 YNNKEL (reference sequence). J lost 4 bases, V lost 4 bases, and 7 bases had no gene match. In nucleotides, the CDR3 is TGTGCCAGCAGCCTACGACAGGGCATTTACGAGCAGTACTTC. Its translation is CASSLRQGIYEQYF.

The chain has TRBV20-1 and TRBJ2-7; 11 nucleotides match TRBD2. This CDR3 is built from 16 residues. V trimming: 5 bases; J trimming: 1 base; junction bases outside the gene matches: 10. The germline V gene encodes CDR1 DFQATT and CDR2 SNEGSKA (reference sequence). The CDR3, as DNA: TGCAGTGCTCTTCGGACGGGACTAGCGGAATCCTACGAGCAGTACTTC. The encoded protein is CSALRTGLAESYEQYF.

The V call is TRBV3-1, the J call TRBJ1-2; 8 bases match TRBD1. Per the germline V gene, CDR1 is LGHDT and CDR2 is YNNKEL (reference sequence). The CDR3 extends over 14 amino acids. Trimming took 7 bases from V and 8 from J; bases not matched to a gene: 12. CDR3 amino acids: CASKPGGPGGGYTF. The CDR3 DNA follows: TGTGCCAGCAAACCCGGGGGTCCAGGGGGCGGCTACACCTTC.

This rearrangement joins TRBV7-9 to TRBJ1-2, with no clear D. The V end lost 2 bases, the J end lost 8 bases, and 3 bases lay between the germline ends. This CDR3 is 10 amino acids long. Germline CDR1 is SEHNR and CDR2 is FQNEAQ (reference sequence). In DNA, the CDR3 is TGTGCCAGCAGCTTAAGCGGCTACACCTTC. Translation: CASSLSGYTF.

This clonotype was observed many times. The chain couples TRBV29-1 to TRBJ2-5, with D perhaps TRBD1 (6 bases). The ends were cut back, 4 bases at V and 1 base at J, with 7 bases in the middle. The germline gives CDR1 SQVTM, CDR2 ANQGSEA. The CDR3 runs 12 residues. The CDR3 sequence: CSVGQAQETQYF. The CDR3, as DNA: TGCAGCGTTGGACAGGCCCAAGAGACCCAGTACTTC.

In this sample, this clonotype turned up many times. The chain recombines TRBV12-3 or TRBV12-4 with TRBJ2-1; the match to TRBD2 covers 12 bases. The CDR3 consists of 14 residues. The ends lost 6 bases at V and 7 bases at J; junction bases unmatched: 4. The CDR3 loop is CASSLAGGGNEQFF. CDR3 nucleotide sequence: TGTGCCAGCAGCCTAGCGGGGGGGGGAAATGAGCAGTTCTTC.

The sample holds a few counts of this clonotype. This rearrangement joins TRBV5-1 to TRBJ2-7, with 10 bases matching TRBD1. CDR3 length equals 14 residues. Germline CDR1 SGHRS, CDR2 YFSETQ. The trim removed 1 base at V and 7 bases at J, leaving 5 bases unmatched. The CDR3 bases are TGCGCCAGCAGCTTGAGGACAGGGGGTGAAGAGCAGTACTTC. Translated, it gives CASSLRTGGEEQYF.

The chain combines TRBV4-1 with TRBJ2-2, with D possibly matching TRBD2 (5 bases). V lost 2 bases and J lost 1, with 8 bases in between. The CDR3 has 15 amino acids. CDR1 and CDR2 (germline): MGHRA, YSYEKL. The CDR3 DNA reads as TGCGCCAGCAGCCAACCAGCGGAGAACACCGGGGAGCTGTTTTTT. It encodes CASSQPAENTGELFF.